This T cell receptor beta chain was obtained from a study of beta chain features in type 1 diabetes. Study-wide points: People with Type 1 diabetes carried modestly yet significantly shorter TCRB CDR3s in all four CD4+ subsets.

A note on this clone: The antigen remains unidentified. This sample includes further DNA sequences coding for the same CDR3.

As every portion of the isolated RNA was reverse transcribed, the sequencing read expressed TCRB transcripts. Only in-frame clones appear in the TCRdb table, and some are missing; sequencing was by immunoSEQ multiplex PCR. This table has almost 350,000 clones, around 9.7% appearing once. Sorting that relied on CD45RO/CCR7/CD25/CD127/CD95/CD27 yielded CD4+ naive, central memory, regulatory and stem cell-like memory cells. This TCR was recovered from a man aged 25-40 years with type 1 diabetes. The sample consisted of central memory CD4+ T cells from blood.

As DNA, the CDR3 is TGCGCCAGCAGCTTGGGGGGTATGAACACTGAAGCTTTCTTT. It encodes CASSLGGMNTEAFF. The V call is TRBV5-1, the J call TRBJ1-1; the D is unclear. With 0 bases removed from V and 0 bases from J, the gap between germline ends came to 6 bases. The CDR3 runs 14 residues. Germline CDR1 is SGHRS and CDR2 is YFSETQ.